The text below deals with one T cell receptor (beta chain). Its cognate antigen is unknown. This entry comes from a study of T-cell memory formation after mild COVID-19. Whole-study results and caveats: The study detected some responding clones in pre-infection memory, suggesting cross-reactive memory joined.

TCRdb re-called the 5' RACE reads with MiXCR, one entry per CDR3 protein. The profile shows about 350,000 distinct CDR3 sequences, around 13% of them singletons. The sequenced sample was PBMCs or a T cell subset sorted from them (not recorded which). This sequence originates from a man aged 18 to 29 who had mild COVID-19 (a few samples of this study predate the infection). Cell type and time point are not known.

CDR3 protein: CASSDPGTGVYSNQPQHF. In DNA, the CDR3 is TGTGCCAGCAGTGACCCCGGGACAGGTGTTTATAGCAATCAGCCCCAGCATTTT. This chain links TRBV6-1 with TRBJ1-5; the match to TRBD1 covers 8 bases. This CDR3 spans 18 amino acids. With V trimmed by 3 bases and J by 0 bases, 10 bases remained unmatched. From germline, CDR1 is MNHNS and CDR2 SASEGT.